This passage covers 9 T cell receptor beta chains from one sample sequenced in a study of blood T cells in healthy people across ages. For the second PCR, which ran for roughly 7 to 11 cycles, a sample-barcoded 5' primer and a J-beta primer mix were used. Via MiXCR, TCRdb re-called the 5' RACE reads, giving one row per CDR3 protein. The table lists approximately 670,000 distinct CDR3 sequences, about 43% of them singletons. The specimen was blood. The receptors were sampled from a man older than 75 in good health.

This rearrangement joins TRBV4-3 to TRBJ1-3; 9 nucleotides agree with TRBD1. Germline CDR1 reads LGHNA; CDR2 reads YSLEER. CDR3 size: 15 residues. Trimming removed 4 bases from V and 5 bases from J; junction bases left unmatched: 6. The DNA of the CDR3 is TGCGCCAGCAGCCGAGAGGACAGGGGCAGAAACACCATATATTTT. Its translation: CASSREDRGRNTIYF.

Points on this clonotype: One end of the junction fails to match germline, which may point to a read error. The genes are TRBV7-8 and TRBJ2-7; 7 bases are a match to TRBD1. From germline, CDR1 is SGHVS and CDR2 FQNEAQ. The CDR3 consists of 14 residues. The CDR3 loop is CVSSLGGQRYEQYF. CDR3 sequence (DNA): TGTGTCAGCAGCTTAGGGGGACAGAGATACGAGCAGTACTTC.

The chain carries TRBV10-3 and TRBJ2-3, with D possibly being TRBD1 or TRBD2 (5 bases each). Trimming removed 6 bases at V and 3 bases at J, with 16 bases between. The CDR3 length is 15 residues. Germline V gives CDR1 ENHRY, CDR2 SYGVKD. CDR3 sequence reads: CAIRTGPEGTDTQYF. Written as DNA, the CDR3 is TGTGCCATCAGGACCGGGCCTGAGGGGACAGATACGCAGTATTTT.

The V call is TRBV20-1, the J call TRBJ2-1; D gene unclear. In germline, CDR1 is DFQATT, CDR2 SNEGSKA (reference sequence). Trimming left V 1 base short and J 0 bases short, with 13 bases between. This CDR3 is 16 amino acids long. The DNA of the CDR3 is TGCAGTGCTAGAGGGATCTCAGGAAGCTCCTACAATGAGCAGTTCTTC. This gives the protein CSARGISGSSYNEQFF.

This clonotype has a handful of counts. This chain links TRBV5-1 with TRBJ2-5; 11 nucleotides line up with TRBD2. Germline CDR1 reads SGHRS; CDR2 reads YFSETQ. The CDR3 has 14 amino acids. The ends lost 2 bases at V and 5 bases at J; junction bases unmatched: 2. CDR3 nucleotide sequence: TGCGCCAGCAGCTTACTAGCGGGAGACGAGACCCAGTACTTC. It specifies CASSLLAGDETQYF.

Only a few counts were recorded for this clonotype. V and J are TRBV4-2 and TRBJ2-5; no clear D gene. In germline, CDR1 is LGHNA, CDR2 YNFKEQ. The CDR3 is 15 amino acids. V lost 0 bases, J lost 5 bases, and 13 bases lay in between. This CDR3 is CASSQDQGYGETQYF. CDR3 nucleotides: TGTGCCAGCAGCCAAGATCAAGGATACGGGGAGACCCAGTACTTC.

This clonotype occurred a few times. V and J are TRBV4-3 and TRBJ2-7; D remains ambiguous. Germline assignment: CDR1 LGHNA and CDR2 YSLEER. Trimming stripped 1 base from V and 2 bases from J, with 12 bases between. The CDR3 has 15 residues. CDR3 sequence (DNA): TGCGCCAGCAGCCAAGCACTTTCGTTAGCCTACGAGCAGTACTTC. Amino acid sequence: CASSQALSLAYEQYF.

This chain joins TRBV7-2 and TRBJ1-5; the D is unclear. This CDR3 region has 14 residues. From germline, CDR1 is SGHTA and CDR2 FQGNSA. V shed 1 base and J shed 6 bases, with 10 bases lying between them. DNA for the CDR3: TGTGCCAGCAGCTTAGAATCAGCTTTTCAGCCCCAGCATTTT. This encodes CASSLESAFQPQHF.

There are a few counts of this clonotype. The J gene is TRBJ2-1, the V gene TRBV24-1; 7 bases align to TRBD1. Germline CDR1 and CDR2: KGHDR and SFDVKD. With 3 bases clipped from V and 8 bases from J, the junction kept 9 bases outside the gene matches. This CDR3 is 15 amino acids long. CDR3 sequence (DNA): TGTGCCACCAGTGATCGGGACAGCCGTATGGATGAGCAGTTCTTC. Translated, it gives CATSDRDSRMDEQFF.